The next 20 T cell receptor beta chains were all read from a single sample in a study of cytomegalovirus exposure and HLA in healthy donors (dated by TCRdb to between 2016 and 2019). Libraries were constructed by the immunoSEQ multiplex PCR assay. The multiplex PCR relied on a mix of 60 forward primers for TCR Vbeta segments and 13 reverse primers for TCR Jbeta segments. The source is immuneACCESS, and TCRdb retained only in-frame sequences with V and J called. Part of the clones is not carried over; for the studies checked, unresolved V genes explain less than half of this, and the remainder is unexplained. Counted in this sample were 60,000 to 85,000 clones; 75% to 85% of them appeared once. 15% to 20% of the sample is in the top ten clones. Material for sequencing was PBMCs. All receptors derive from a man between 65 and 79 years old in good health and CMV-seropositive.

This chain uses TRBV7-9 with TRBJ2-1, with 10 bases that match TRBD2. This CDR3 is built from 14 residues. Germline values: CDR1 SEHNR, CDR2 FQNEAQ (reference sequence). V lost 8 bases and J lost 9; bases outside the gene matches: 10. DNA of the CDR3: TGTGCCAGCCTCAGGGGGCTAGCGGGAGTTGAGCAGTTCTTC. Protein product: CASLRGLAGVEQFF.

V and J are TRBV6-5 and TRBJ2-7; possible D gene TRBD1, 6 bases. CDR1 is MNHEY, CDR2 SVGAGI, per germline. The CDR3 has 15 residues. V shed 6 bases and J shed 4 bases, with 19 bases lying between them. This CDR3 reads CASSPGTLGIYEQYF. The DNA of the CDR3 is TGTGCCAGCAGCCCCGGGACACTGGGGATTTACGAGCAGTACTTC.

The chain uses TRBV6-6 and TRBJ2-7; D unclear. Germline CDR1 is MNHNY and CDR2 is SVGAGI (reference sequence). Trimming cost V 0 bases and J 6 bases, with 9 bases left between them. The CDR3 has 13 residues. The CDR3 loop reads CASSYSTQIEQYF. In nucleotides, the CDR3 is TGTGCCAGCAGTTACTCAACGCAGATCGAGCAGTACTTC.

This sequence joins TRBV4-2 and TRBJ2-6, with 10 bases lining up with TRBD2. V lost 5 bases to trimming and J lost 0 bases; unmatched junction nucleotides: 10. From germline, CDR1 is LGHNA and CDR2 YNFKEQ. The CDR3 loop spans 19 amino acids. The CDR3 sequence: CASSFSGTSDISGANVLTF. The CDR3 nucleotides are TGTGCCAGCAGCTTCTCCGGGACTAGCGACATCTCTGGGGCCAACGTCCTGACTTTC.

The chain recombines TRBV5-1 with TRBJ2-7, with TRBD2 identical over 9 bases. In germline, CDR1 is SGHRS, CDR2 YFSETQ. With V trimmed by 0 bases and J by 2 bases, 3 bases remained unmatched. There are 15 residues in the CDR3. CDR3 DNA sequence: TGCGCCAGCAGCTTGGGTGCGGGGGGGACCTACGAGCAGTACTTC. Translated: CASSLGAGGTYEQYF.

V usage is TRBV5-4 and J usage is TRBJ2-3, with TRBD1 as a possible D gene (6 bases). V was shortened by 5 bases and J by 0 bases, with 10 bases between the two germline ends. Germline V gene data show CDR1 as SGHNT and CDR2 as YYREEE (reference sequence). The CDR3 loop spans 14 amino acids. The CDR3 spells CASSLQGSTDTQYF. For the CDR3, the DNA is TGTGCCAGCAGTCTACAGGGTAGCACAGATACGCAGTATTTT.

This chain uses TRBV10-3 with TRBJ2-1, with a weak D call TRBD1 (6 bases). There are 17 residues in the CDR3. Trimming stripped 8 bases from V and 6 bases from J, with 26 bases between. Germline CDR1 ENHRY, CDR2 SYGVKD. The CDR3 loop reads CAIGGQGQGKRINEQFF. In DNA form, the CDR3 reads TGTGCCATCGGGGGACAAGGGCAAGGGAAACGAATCAATGAGCAGTTCTTC.

This clone has only a few counts. The chain is built from TRBV19 and TRBJ1-5; TRBD1 is a possible D gene (6 bases). CDR3 length: 13 amino acids. Germline loops: CDR1 LNHDA, CDR2 SQIVND (reference sequence). The V and J ends lost 5 bases and 4 bases respectively, with 9 bases between them. As DNA, the CDR3 is TGTGCCAGTAGTGGAACAGGGAATCAGCCCCAGCATTTT. Translation: CASSGTGNQPQHF.

The gene calls are TRBV9 and TRBJ2-1; 7 bases map to TRBD2. V lost 3 bases to trimming and J lost 1 base; unmatched junction nucleotides: 10. The CDR3 totals 17 residues. Germline assignment: CDR1 SGDLS and CDR2 YYNGEE. The CDR3 DNA follows: TGTGCCAGCAGCGCCCGGGGAGGGAGTACGTCCTACAATGAGCAGTTCTTC. Its translation: CASSARGGSTSYNEQFF.

The chain combines TRBV2 with TRBJ1-1, with 7 bases fitting TRBD1. This CDR3 is 13 amino acids long. Trimming cost V 6 bases and J 2 bases; bases outside gene matches: 3. Germline CDR1 SNHLY, CDR2 FYNNEI. This CDR3 reads CASRGQSNTEAFF. In nucleotides, the CDR3 is TGTGCCAGCAGGGGACAGTCCAACACTGAAGCTTTCTTT.

The chain has TRBV6-5 and TRBJ2-3; the D gene is possibly TRBD1 (6 bases). This CDR3 contains 13 residues. The V and J ends lost 2 bases and 4 bases respectively, with 7 bases between them. Germline CDR1 is MNHEY and CDR2 is SVGAGI. In DNA form, the CDR3 reads TGTGCCAGCAGTTACAACAGGGCAGATACGCAGTATTTT. Translation gives CASSYNRADTQYF.

The V gene is TRBV11-1, the J gene TRBJ1-1; TRBD1 matches 10 bases. V dropped 5 bases and J dropped 4; count of bases not matched to a gene: 7. CDR1 and CDR2 from the germline V gene are SGHAT and FQDESV (reference sequence). The CDR3 has 15 amino acids. CDR3 sequence (DNA): TGTGCCAGCAGCGCGAGGGACAGGGGTATCACTGAAGCTTTCTTT. Residues: CASSARDRGITEAFF.

The chain couples TRBV7-2 to TRBJ2-5, with 10 bases that match TRBD1. Germline CDR1 reads SGHTA; CDR2 reads FQGNSA. The CDR3 contains 16 residues. V shed 5 bases and J 5 bases; nucleotides not matched to a gene: 11. The CDR3 sequence: CASSQTPTGGWETQYF. The CDR3 DNA sequence: TGTGCCAGCAGCCAAACGCCGACAGGGGGCTGGGAGACCCAGTACTTC.

The chain couples TRBV25-1 to TRBJ2-7; the D is unclear. CDR3 size: 12 residues. V was pared by 7 bases and J by 3 bases, with 10 bases between. CDR1 is MGHDK, CDR2 SYGVNS, per germline. The CDR3 region is CASTGSDYEQYF. The CDR3 region has the DNA TGTGCCAGCACCGGGTCTGACTACGAGCAGTACTTC.

The chain has TRBV2 and TRBJ2-7; D gene unclear. The CDR3 covers 11 residues. In germline, CDR1 is SNHLY, CDR2 FYNNEI. V dropped 4 bases and J dropped 4 bases, with 5 bases sitting between them. CDR3 nucleotides: TGTGCCAGCAGTGTCGGGTACGAGCAGTACTTC. Translation: CASSVGYEQYF.

The chain employs TRBV30 and TRBJ2-3, with a tentative D call TRBD2 (5 bases). The V and J ends lost 0 bases and 0 bases respectively, with 10 bases between them. Germline CDR1 and CDR2: GTSNPN and SVGIG (reference sequence). The CDR3 spans 15 residues. CDR3 nucleotide sequence: TGTGCCTGGAGTGTAGGCGGGTCTAGCACAGATACGCAGTATTTT. Its translation is CAWSVGGSSTDTQYF. Looking up the rest from reference TRBV30 and TRBJ2-3 gives the full variable domain: SQTIHQWPATLVQPVGSPLSLECTVEGTSNPNLYWYRQAAGRGLQLLFYSVGIGQISSEVPQNLSASRPQDRQFILSSKKLLLSDSGFYLCAWSVGGSSTDTQYFGPGTRLTVL.

DNA of the CDR3: TGTGCCAGTAGGAGACAGGATAGGACCGGGGAGCTGTTTTTT. Translated: CASRRQDRTGELFF. This chain uses TRBV19 with TRBJ2-2, with D maybe TRBD1 (6 bases). Germline values: CDR1 LNHDA, CDR2 SQIVND (reference sequence). With 6 bases removed from V and 5 bases from J, the gap between germline ends came to 13 bases. This CDR3 comprises 14 residues.

The CDR3 here is CARSLAIRGFCNQPQHF. The CDR3 DNA is TGTGCCAGAAGCTTGGCTATCAGGGGATTTTGCAATCAGCCCCAGCATTTT. The gene calls are TRBV5-3 and TRBJ1-5, with a weak D call TRBD1 (6 bases). TRBV5-3 is assigned to the ORF class and has an uncertain function. V lost 0 bases and J lost 2, with 15 bases in between. This CDR3 comprises 17 residues.

This chain joins TRBV6-1 and TRBJ2-5, with D maybe TRBD1 (5 bases). Germline CDR1 MNHNS, CDR2 SASEGT. With 6 bases removed from V and 3 bases from J, the gap between germline ends came to 11 bases. The CDR3 spans 13 residues. The CDR3 loop reads CASSRVYKETQYF. The CDR3 DNA reads as TGTGCCAGCAGCAGGGTATACAAAGAGACCCAGTACTTC.

This sequence joins TRBV18 and TRBJ2-7; 12 positions agree with TRBD1. The CDR3 loop spans 16 amino acids. V lost 5 bases, J lost 4 bases, and 9 bases stayed unmatched. Germline values: CDR1 KGHSH, CDR2 LQKENI. CDR3 protein: CASSAPGQGAGYEQYF. The CDR3 nucleotides read TGTGCCAGCTCAGCGCCGGGACAGGGGGCCGGTTACGAGCAGTACTTC.